These 20 T cell receptor beta chains share one sample of origin, sequenced in a study of cytomegalovirus exposure and HLA in healthy donors. The PCR employed 60 Vbeta primers together with 13 Jbeta primers. The protocol was immunoSEQ multiplex PCR, while the TCRdb copy is restricted to in-frame clones and leaves out a portion. Here the sample spans roughly 150,000 clones, approximately 80% being singletons. The sequenced sample was PBMCs. The receptor set was obtained from a woman between 45 and 60 years old in good health and CMV-seropositive.

The DNA of the CDR3 is TGCGCCAGCAGAATCTATAATGAAAAACTGTTTTTT. Residues: CASRIYNEKLFF. The chain joins TRBV10-1 to TRBJ1-4; D is ambiguous. Trimming pared 6 bases from V and 4 bases from J, leaving 6 bases between. Germline V gene data show CDR1 as WNHNN and CDR2 as SYGVQD (reference sequence). This CDR3 is built from 12 residues.

The chain has TRBV27 and TRBJ1-2; TRBD1 matches at 9 bases. CDR1 and CDR2 from the germline V gene are MNHEY and SMNVEV (reference sequence). V lost 5 bases, J lost 4 bases, and 8 bases stayed unmatched. This CDR3 region has 15 residues. The CDR3 DNA is TGTGCCAGCAGTATCTCCGGGACAGGGTTCTATGGCTACACCTTC. It is translated as CASSISGTGFYGYTF.

The chain recombines TRBV29-1 with TRBJ2-7; D unresolved. CDR1 is SQVTM, CDR2 ANQGSEA, per germline. The CDR3 runs to 12 residues. V was clipped by 5 bases and J by 2 bases, with 10 bases between them. CDR3 protein: CSVKPGAYEQYF. The CDR3 region has the DNA TGCAGCGTTAAACCGGGTGCCTACGAGCAGTACTTC.

The rearrangement uses TRBV5-6 and TRBJ2-5; the D gene is possibly TRBD1 (6 bases). CDR1 and CDR2 from the germline V gene are SGHDT and YYEEEE. V was trimmed by 7 bases and J by 7 bases, leaving 11 bases between them. This CDR3 is 11 amino acids long. CDR3: CASAGEGTQYF. The CDR3 DNA is TGTGCCAGCGCAGGGGAAGGGACCCAGTACTTC. Based on the CDR3 plus reference TRBV5-6 and TRBJ2-5, the full variable domain is DAGVTQSPTHLIKTRGQQVTLRCSPKSGHDTVSWYQQALGQGPQFIFQYYEEEERQRGNFPDRFSGHQFPNYSSELNVNALLLGDSALYLCASAGEGTQYFGPGTRLLVL.

The chain couples TRBV5-1 to TRBJ1-1; perhaps TRBD1 as D (5 bases). The CDR3 spans 13 residues. CDR1 SGHRS and CDR2 YFSETQ come from the germline V gene. Trimming stripped 2 bases from V and 7 bases from J, with 12 bases between. The CDR3 sequence is CASSFVSGIEAFF. CDR3 bases: TGCGCCAGCAGCTTCGTCTCAGGGATTGAAGCTTTCTTT.

The chain's CDR3 is CASSLGGQGREKLFF. The CDR3, as DNA: TGTGCCAGTAGTCTCGGAGGCCAGGGGCGTGAAAAACTGTTTTTT. This rearrangement joins TRBV19 to TRBJ1-4; possible D gene TRBD1, 6 bases. The V gene's germline CDR1 is LNHDA and CDR2 SQIVND (reference sequence). The CDR3 runs 15 residues. V dropped 5 bases and J dropped 7 bases, with 17 bases sitting between them.

This sequence joins TRBV7-9 and TRBJ1-4; possibly TRBD1 for D (5 bases). CDR3 length equals 15 residues. V was pared by 5 bases and J by 0 bases, with 10 bases between. CDR1 is SEHNR and CDR2 is FQNEAQ in the germline V gene (reference sequence). The CDR3 DNA sequence: TGTGCCAGCAGCCCCGGGGGGACAACTAATGAAAAACTGTTTTTT. Translating gives CASSPGGTTNEKLFF.

This clone was seen a few times. The CDR3 sequence: CASSPGPGTQYF. For the CDR3, the DNA is TGTGCCAGCAGCCCAGGACCGGGAACCCAGTACTTC. V usage is TRBV9 and J usage is TRBJ2-5; maybe TRBD2 (5 bases). Germline loops: CDR1 SGDLS, CDR2 YYNGEE. The CDR3 is made up of 12 amino acids. V was clipped by 4 bases and J by 8 bases, with 12 bases between them.

In nucleotides, the CDR3 is TGTGCCAGCAGGGTGGAGGGGATGGGAGAGACCCAGTACTTC. This gives the protein CASRVEGMGETQYF. This chain connects TRBV10-3 to TRBJ2-5; possible D gene TRBD2, 6 bases. V was pared by 10 bases and J by 4 bases, with 19 bases between. This CDR3 comprises 14 residues. Germline values: CDR1 ENHRY, CDR2 SYGVKD.

This clone has only one observation. This rearrangement joins TRBV6-6 to TRBJ2-7; a weak D match, TRBD2 (6 bases). The germline V gene encodes CDR1 MNHNY and CDR2 SVGAGI (reference sequence). The CDR3 spans 11 residues. The germline V and J ends were trimmed by 5 bases and 7 bases, with 9 bases remaining between them. In DNA form, the CDR3 reads TGTGCCAGCAGTCCGGGACTTGAGCAGTACTTC. Its translation: CASSPGLEQYF.

The chain links TRBV7-3 to TRBJ2-4, with D possibly being TRBD1 (5 bases). Germline V CDR1 and CDR2: SGHTA, FQGTGA. The CDR3 runs 13 residues. The V and J ends lost 1 base and 9 bases respectively, with 10 bases between them. This chain's CDR3 is CASSLSQGTIQYF. CDR3 sequence (DNA): TGTGCCAGCAGCTTAAGTCAGGGCACCATTCAGTACTTC.

The chain couples TRBV11-2 to TRBJ1-1; possibly TRBD1 for D (6 bases). Germline lookup yields CDR1 SGHAT and CDR2 FQNNGV. This CDR3 has 15 residues. Trimming removed 6 bases from V and 0 bases from J, with 14 bases in between. The CDR3 DNA reads TGTGCCAGCAGTCCACAGGGATCCATGAACACTGAAGCTTTCTTT. It yields the protein CASSPQGSMNTEAFF. The full variable domain, in which reference TRBV11-2 and TRBJ1-1 provide the parts outside the CDR3, is EAGVAQSPRYKIIEKRQSVAFWCNPISGHATLYWYQQILGQGPKLLIQFQNNGVVDDSQLPKDRFSAERLKGVDSTLKIQPAKLEDSAVYLCASSPQGSMNTEAFFGQGTRLTVV.

The V gene is TRBV6-1, the J gene TRBJ2-7, with D possibly being TRBD1 (5 bases). With 5 bases removed from V and 6 bases from J, the gap between germline ends came to 14 bases. Germline V gene data show CDR1 as MNHNS and CDR2 as SASEGT. The length of the CDR3 is 13 residues. CDR3: CASSSPFQGEQYF. The CDR3 coding sequence is TGTGCCAGCAGTTCCCCCTTTCAGGGCGAGCAGTACTTC.

The V and J genes are TRBV6-1 and TRBJ1-3, with 8 nucleotides matching TRBD1. V was clipped by 3 bases and J by 2 bases; unmatched bases: 0. The CDR3 is made up of 14 amino acids. Germline lookup yields CDR1 MNHNS and CDR2 SASEGT. CDR3 coding DNA: TGTGCCAGCAGTGAGGACAGGGCTGGAAACACCATATATTTT. Translating gives CASSEDRAGNTIYF.

J is TRBJ1-6 and V is TRBV2; 7 bases fit TRBD1. Per germline, CDR1 SNHLY and CDR2 FYNNEI. The CDR3 length is 13 residues. Germline trimming cut 7 bases from V and 7 bases from J; bases unmatched to any gene: 4. The CDR3 DNA reads TGTGCCAGCAAACGGACAGGAAATTCACCCCTCCACTTT. Amino acids: CASKRTGNSPLHF.

The chain recombines TRBV7-9 with TRBJ2-7, with TRBD1 matching 9 bases. CDR3 length: 15 residues. Trimming removed 1 base from V and 5 bases from J; junction bases left unmatched: 6. From germline, CDR1 is SEHNR and CDR2 FQNEAQ (reference sequence). The CDR3 DNA sequence: TGTGCCAGCAGCTTAGGAGACAGGGGGAACGACGAGCAGTACTTC. This encodes CASSLGDRGNDEQYF.

CDR3 nucleotide sequence: TGTGCCAGCTTTGGTATTACCGGGGCTAATGAAAAACTGTTTTTT. It yields the protein CASFGITGANEKLFF. The V and J genes are TRBV2 and TRBJ1-4, with D uncertain. V was shortened by 8 bases and J by 3 bases, with 16 bases between the two germline ends. The length of the CDR3 is 15 residues. CDR1 and CDR2 from the germline V gene are SNHLY and FYNNEI.

The sample holds a few counts of this clone. Other DNA variants within this sample encode the same CDR3. This chain links TRBV2 with TRBJ2-7; a possible D gene is TRBD2 (6 bases). From germline, CDR1 is SNHLY and CDR2 FYNNEI. The CDR3 has 12 amino acids. The V gene lost 7 bases and the J gene lost 2 bases, with 9 bases spanning the gap. The CDR3 loop reads CASKGLPYEQYF. In nucleotides, the CDR3 is TGTGCCAGCAAGGGACTTCCCTACGAGCAGTACTTC.

V and J are TRBV21-1 and TRBJ2-7; the table's D call, TRBD1, has no DNA check behind it. TRBV21-1 is annotated as a pseudogene. This CDR3 is 15 amino acids long. In DNA form, the CDR3 reads TGTGCCAGCAGCAAAGTGGGACAGGCCCTCTACGAGCAGTACTTC. This encodes CASSKVGQALYEQYF.

This sequence joins TRBV5-1 and TRBJ2-1; 11 bases agree with TRBD2. The CDR3 loop spans 16 amino acids. Germline V lookup: CDR1 SGHRS, CDR2 YFSETQ. The trim removed 0 bases at V and 4 bases at J, leaving 3 bases unmatched. The CDR3 loop is CASSLAPSGGYNEQFF. DNA of the CDR3: TGCGCCAGCAGCTTGGCCCCTAGCGGGGGGTACAATGAGCAGTTCTTC.